Shown below are 31 T cell receptor beta chains from a single sample sequenced in a study of blood T cell repertoires in COVID-19. Profiled with immunoSEQ multiplex PCR; TCRdb holds only in-frame clones, not every one. Here the sample spans about 99,000 clones, less than 90% being singletons. Sequencing input: peripheral blood. Receptors were obtained from an older man with active or convalescent COVID-19.

V gene TRBV2 combines with J gene TRBJ1-5; 7 bases fit TRBD1. Trimming took 4 bases from V and 7 from J; bases not matched to a gene: 7. Per the germline V gene, CDR1 is SNHLY and CDR2 is FYNNEI. This CDR3 has 14 residues. This CDR3 is CASSAGARGQPQHF. CDR3 nucleotides: TGTGCCAGCAGTGCAGGGGCCAGGGGGCAGCCCCAGCATTTT.

The gene calls are TRBV28 and TRBJ1-5; TRBD1 aligns across 7 bases. CDR1 MDHEN and CDR2 SYDVKM come from the germline V gene. The CDR3 covers 14 residues. V trimming: 6 bases; J trimming: 1 base; junction bases outside the gene matches: 3. The CDR3 DNA is TGTGCCAGCAGGAAACAGGGGAGCAATCAGCCCCAGCATTTT. This translates into CASRKQGSNQPQHF. The variable domain in full, completed from reference TRBV28 and TRBJ1-5, reads DVKVTQSSRYLVKRTGEKVFLECVQDMDHENMFWYRQDPGLGLRLIYFSYDVKMKEKGDIPEGYSVSREKKERFSLILESASTNQTSMYLCASRKQGSNQPQHFGDGTRLSIL.

This chain connects TRBV9 to TRBJ2-3; 10 bases match TRBD2. Germline lookup yields CDR1 SGDLS and CDR2 YYNGEE. Germline trimming cut 2 bases from V and 6 bases from J; bases unmatched to any gene: 9. This CDR3 has 16 residues. Written as DNA, the CDR3 is TGTGCCAGCAGCGTTAGTCCGGCTAGCGGGGGCGATACGCAGTATTTT. This encodes CASSVSPASGGDTQYF.

There are a few counts of this clone. V and J are TRBV4-3 and TRBJ1-1; D is unclear. V lost 0 bases to trimming and J lost 8 bases, with 16 bases between them. CDR3 length equals 15 residues. The germline V gene has CDR1 LGHNA and CDR2 YSLEER. The CDR3 loop reads CASSQDLTRTAEAFF. The CDR3 coding sequence is TGCGCCAGCAGCCAAGATCTTACCCGGACTGCGGAAGCTTTCTTT.

The V and J genes are TRBV5-4 and TRBJ2-3, with 7 nucleotides matching TRBD2. The CDR3 runs to 15 residues. The germline V gene encodes CDR1 SGHNT and CDR2 YYREEE (reference sequence). J was trimmed by 3 bases and V by 0 bases; bases with no gene match: 4. CDR3 nucleotide sequence: TGTGCCAGCAGCTTGGAGCGGGGATCGACAGATACGCAGTATTTT. It encodes CASSLERGSTDTQYF.

The chain recombines TRBV28 with TRBJ2-2, with D tentatively TRBD1 (5 bases). V was pared by 3 bases and J by 6 bases, with 14 bases between. CDR1 is MDHEN and CDR2 is SYDVKM in the germline V gene. The CDR3 runs 15 residues. This chain's CDR3 is CASSFPPQDAGELFF. CDR3 sequence (DNA): TGTGCCAGCAGTTTCCCCCCACAGGACGCCGGGGAGCTGTTTTTT.

This clone showed up just a few times. V usage is TRBV7-2 and J usage is TRBJ1-2, with unresolved D. From germline, CDR1 is SGHTA and CDR2 FQGNSA. V shed 1 base and J shed 6 bases, with 15 bases lying between them. The CDR3 sequence is 15 residues long. The CDR3 protein is CASSLVPGRENGYTF. The CDR3 DNA follows: TGTGCCAGCAGCTTAGTCCCCGGTCGCGAAAATGGCTACACCTTC.

The chain employs TRBV6-4 and TRBJ1-1; D ambiguous. This CDR3 region has 17 residues. Trimming took off 2 bases at V and 1 base at J, with 17 bases between the two ends. Germline lookup yields CDR1 MRHNA and CDR2 SNTAGT. CDR3 in DNA: TGTGCCAGCAGTGACGCTACGAATAGCAAGGCGAACACTGAAGCTTTCTTT. Amino acid sequence: CASSDATNSKANTEAFF.

The chain carries TRBV5-4 and TRBJ1-6, with D hard to call. CDR1 and CDR2 (germline): SGHNT, YYREEE (reference sequence). Trimming took off 5 bases at V and 9 bases at J, with 12 bases between the two ends. The CDR3 covers 13 residues. The CDR3 nucleotides are TGTGCCAGCAGTTCTACCCCCATTTCACCCCTCCACTTT. Translating it yields CASSSTPISPLHF.

This sequence joins TRBV27 and TRBJ1-5; D uncertain. Trimming shortened V by 3 bases and J by 4 bases, and 7 bases separated the two germline ends. The CDR3 extends over 13 amino acids. Per germline, CDR1 MNHEY and CDR2 SMNVEV (reference sequence). This CDR3 reads CASSLNRNQPQHF. The CDR3 DNA follows: TGTGCCAGCAGTTTGAATCGGAATCAGCCCCAGCATTTT.

This clone was seen more than once but under ten times. V and J are TRBV6-6 and TRBJ2-3; 12 nucleotides align to TRBD1. CDR1 is MNHNY and CDR2 is SVGAGI in the germline V gene (reference sequence). The J segment lost 3 bases and the V segment lost 8 bases, leaving 6 bases of the junction unmatched. The CDR3 has 15 residues. CDR3 sequence (DNA): TGTGCCAGCTCAAGGGGACAGGGGGCTACAGATACGCAGTATTTT. It yields the protein CASSRGQGATDTQYF.

This clone was observed a single time. The chain recombines TRBV18 with TRBJ2-5, with 7 positions matching TRBD1. The CDR3 has 15 amino acids. Germline V gene sequence: CDR1 KGHSH, CDR2 LQKENI. The V gene end was trimmed by 2 bases and the J gene end by 0 bases; junction bases not matched to a gene: 3. The CDR3 DNA is TGTGCCAGCTCACCAAGGACAGGAAACCAAGAGACCCAGTACTTC. Translation gives CASSPRTGNQETQYF.

V gene TRBV5-1 combines with J gene TRBJ2-1, with a possible D match to TRBD1 (6 bases). The CDR3 totals 13 residues. V dropped 5 bases and J dropped 8 bases, with 14 bases sitting between them. Germline V CDR1 and CDR2: SGHRS, YFSETQ. CDR3 in amino acids: CASSPDRPYEQFF. The CDR3, as DNA: TGCGCCAGCAGTCCCGACAGGCCCTATGAGCAGTTCTTC.

The genes are TRBV10-3 and TRBJ2-7; 9 bases fit TRBD1. The germline gives CDR1 ENHRY, CDR2 SYGVKD. The CDR3 spans 14 residues. Trimming removed 5 bases from V and 2 bases from J; junction bases left unmatched: 4. In DNA form, the CDR3 reads TGTGCCATCAGTCCGGGACAGGGCACCTACGAGCAGTACTTC. It specifies CAISPGQGTYEQYF.

This clone was detected a few times. The rearrangement links TRBV28 to TRBJ1-2; D unresolved. The CDR3 extends over 10 amino acids. The V and J ends lost 7 bases and 14 bases respectively, with 14 bases between them. Looked up from germline, CDR1 is MDHEN and CDR2 is SYDVKM. This CDR3 is CASNEEVMTF. In DNA form, the CDR3 reads TGTGCCAGCAACGAGGAGGTTATGACCTTC.

The rearrangement joins TRBV5-5 to TRBJ2-7; possibly TRBD1 for D (7 bases). Germline V CDR1 and CDR2: SGHKS, YYEKEE (reference sequence). The V gene lost 4 bases and the J gene lost 3 bases, with 17 bases spanning the gap. The CDR3 spans 15 residues. The CDR3 protein is CASSLEGQLIYEQYF. The CDR3 DNA reads as TGTGCCAGCAGCCTGGAGGGACAGCTCATCTACGAGCAGTACTTC.

This sequence joins TRBV7-2 and TRBJ2-5, with TRBD2 matching over 11 bases. The ends lost 2 bases at V and 2 bases at J; junction bases unmatched: 1. The germline V gene has CDR1 SGHTA and CDR2 FQGNSA. This CDR3 spans 15 amino acids. In DNA form, the CDR3 reads TGTGCCAGCAGCTTACTAGCGGGGGGACAAGAGACCCAGTACTTC. It codes for CASSLLAGGQETQYF.

The chain recombines TRBV6-6 with TRBJ2-1, with D possibly TRBD1 on 6 matching bases. The CDR3 has 14 residues. V was trimmed by 2 bases and J by 5 bases, leaving 10 bases between them. Germline lookup yields CDR1 MNHNY and CDR2 SVGAGI (reference sequence). The CDR3 protein is CASSYPAGDNEQFF. For the CDR3, the DNA is TGTGCCAGCAGTTACCCCGCAGGGGACAATGAGCAGTTCTTC.

V gene TRBV9 combines with J gene TRBJ1-2; D is perhaps TRBD1 (6 bases). V lost 3 bases, J lost 4 bases, and 10 bases lay in between. Germline-derived CDR1 and CDR2 are SGDLS and YYNGEE. The CDR3 totals 13 residues. For the CDR3, the DNA is TGTGCCAGCAGCGCCACAGGGCTCTATGGCTACACCTTC. This encodes CASSATGLYGYTF.

This clone appeared a few times. The rearrangement links TRBV6-5 to TRBJ2-3; D remains ambiguous. From germline, CDR1 is MNHEY and CDR2 SVGAGI. The CDR3 has 12 residues. V dropped 6 bases and J dropped 0 bases, with 4 bases sitting between them. CDR3 DNA: TGTGCCAGCAGGGCTAGCACAGATACGCAGTATTTT. Translating gives CASRASTDTQYF.

V gene TRBV3-1 (or the pseudogene TRBV3-2) combines with J gene TRBJ1-1; the D is unclear. This CDR3 region has 12 residues. V was pared by 4 bases and J by 11 bases, with 14 bases between. Germline V gene lookup returns CDR1 LGHDT and CDR2 YNNKEL (reference sequence). The CDR3 reads CASSRREGVAFF. CDR3 coding DNA: TGTGCCAGCAGCCGGAGGGAGGGAGTCGCTTTCTTT.

V and J are TRBV6-5 and TRBJ1-2; no reliable D call. The CDR3 has 15 residues. Deletions cut 5 bases from V and 3 bases from J, with 16 bases between. Germline values: CDR1 MNHEY, CDR2 SVGAGI. The CDR3 bases are TGTGCCAGCAGTACCTCGGGGTTCGTGGACTATGGCTACACCTTC. Translated: CASSTSGFVDYGYTF.

The rearrangement joins TRBV30 to TRBJ2-7, with TRBD1 matching over 10 bases. The CDR3 loop spans 14 amino acids. Unmatched junction bases numbered 3, after V lost 2 bases and J lost 2 bases. Germline CDR1 reads GTSNPN; CDR2 reads SVGIG (reference sequence). CDR3 region: CAWSPTGGAYEQYF. The CDR3 DNA reads as TGTGCCTGGAGTCCGACAGGGGGCGCCTACGAGCAGTACTTC.

The sample holds one count of this clone. V is TRBV2 and J is TRBJ2-1; no reliable D call. The ends were cut back, 11 bases at V and 8 bases at J, with 22 bases in the middle. CDR3 length: 14 amino acids. Germline V gene sequence: CDR1 SNHLY, CDR2 FYNNEI. The CDR3 coding sequence is TGTGCCTCCAGTCCCCGCCGCATGTACGATGAGCAGTTCTTC. It specifies CASSPRRMYDEQFF.

This chain joins TRBV5-6 and TRBJ2-4; D remains unclear. The CDR3 runs 10 residues. Trimming left V 7 bases short and J 7 bases short, with 6 bases between. The germline gives CDR1 SGHDT, CDR2 YYEEEE. CDR3 bases: TGTGCCAGCCCAGTCAACATTCAGTACTTC. Its protein is CASPVNIQYF.

This clone was counted a single time. The rearrangement uses TRBV9 and TRBJ2-1; TRBD2 aligns across 8 bases. After removal of 5 bases from V and 6 bases from J, the junction contained 4 bases not matched to a gene. This CDR3 contains 13 residues. CDR1 is SGDLS, CDR2 YYNGEE, per germline. CDR3 amino acids: CASSGTSRNEQFF. CDR3 in DNA: TGTGCCAGCAGTGGGACTAGTCGCAATGAGCAGTTCTTC.

This clone was seen a single time. V usage is TRBV19 and J usage is TRBJ1-2; a possible D gene is TRBD1 (5 bases). The CDR3 runs to 13 residues. Per the germline V gene, CDR1 is LNHDA and CDR2 is SQIVND (reference sequence). V gave up 3 bases and J gave up 3 bases, with 8 bases separating them. The CDR3 is CASSISGHYGYTF. In nucleotides, the CDR3 is TGTGCCAGTAGTATCTCAGGGCACTATGGCTACACCTTC.

This clone was observed once. This chain links TRBV2 with TRBJ2-7, with 8 bases matching TRBD2. Germline V gene sequence: CDR1 SNHLY, CDR2 FYNNEI. V gave up 8 bases and J gave up 0 bases; unmatched junction bases: 6. The CDR3 length is 14 residues. CDR3 coding DNA: TGTGCCAGCCGAGGACTAGCCGACTCCTACGAGCAGTACTTC. The encoded protein is CASRGLADSYEQYF.

The V call is TRBV5-1, the J call TRBJ2-3, with a weak D call TRBD2 (6 bases). Germline loops: CDR1 SGHRS, CDR2 YFSETQ. CDR3 length: 14 amino acids. The V and J ends lost 3 bases and 0 bases respectively, with 8 bases between them. CDR3 coding DNA: TGCGCCAGCAGCTCGGGGGACAGCACAGATACGCAGTATTTT. Amino acid sequence: CASSSGDSTDTQYF.

The V and J genes are TRBV6-5 and TRBJ2-2; a possible D gene is TRBD1 (5 bases). The CDR3 runs to 16 residues. Germline lookup yields CDR1 MNHEY and CDR2 SVGAGI. V was clipped by 4 bases and J by 4 bases, with 16 bases between them. CDR3 in DNA: TGTGCCAGCAGTTCCTACAGGCTGGGCCCCACCGGGGAGCTGTTTTTT. Protein sequence: CASSSYRLGPTGELFF.

This clone was seen a few times. V usage is TRBV19 and J usage is TRBJ1-6; possible D gene TRBD1, 5 bases. The CDR3 runs 16 residues. Trimming removed 5 bases at V and 5 bases at J, with 16 bases between. Looked up from germline, CDR1 is LNHDA and CDR2 is SQIVND (reference sequence). Written as DNA, the CDR3 is TGTGCCAGTAGTGCTCTAGGGGCCGGCGATAATTCACCCCTCCACTTT. Amino acids: CASSALGAGDNSPLHF.